A single sample is the source of the 28 T cell receptor beta chains below, sequenced in a study of CD8 T cells in ankylosing spondylitis. Whole-study findings and limits: A motif of 7 or 8 highly homologous TCR beta variants was seen as apparently characteristic of ankylosing spondylitis blood.

MiXCR, applied by TCRdb to the 5' RACE reads, yields one record per CDR3 protein. The sample has roughly 670,000 distinct CDR3 sequences, around a fifth seen once. No cognate antigen is known for these TCRs. The sequenced sample consisted of blood, either unsorted or a sorted T cell fraction (not recorded which). Every receptor here comes from a male donor with ankylosing spondylitis.

V gene TRBV12-3 or TRBV12-4 combines with J gene TRBJ2-7, with 7 bases identical to TRBD1. The CDR3 has 16 amino acids. Germline trimming cut 5 bases from V and 1 base from J; bases unmatched to any gene: 11. The CDR3: CASSTQQGSRSYEQYF. The DNA for the CDR3 is TGTGCCAGCAGTACCCAACAGGGGTCGAGATCCTACGAGCAGTACTTC.

This clonotype was found a few times. The chain combines TRBV4-1 with TRBJ2-5; 11 nucleotides line up with TRBD2. Germline assignment: CDR1 MGHRA and CDR2 YSYEKL. This CDR3 spans 16 amino acids. V was clipped by 2 bases and J by 0 bases; unmatched bases: 2. CDR3 DNA: TGCGCCAGCAGCCAACTAGCGGGAGGATACCAAGAGACCCAGTACTTC. This translates into CASSQLAGGYQETQYF.

This clonotype was seen a handful of times. CDR3 in DNA: TGCGCCAGCAGCCACAAACTAGCGGGGGGCCCCTACAATGAGCAGTTCTTC. Translation gives CASSHKLAGGPYNEQFF. The V call is TRBV5-1, the J call TRBJ2-1; 12 bases are shared with TRBD2. V shed 4 bases, J shed 2 bases, and the junction held 7 bases outside the gene matches. Per the germline V gene, CDR1 is SGHRS and CDR2 is YFSETQ. The CDR3 covers 17 residues.

This clonotype occurred a few times. The chain links TRBV12-3 or TRBV12-4 to TRBJ2-1, with a weak D call TRBD2 (6 bases). Trimming cost V 2 bases and J 7 bases, with 9 bases left between them. CDR3 length equals 13 residues. The chain's CDR3 is CASSLSSENEQFF. CDR3 DNA sequence: TGTGCCAGCAGTTTATCTAGCGAGAATGAGCAGTTCTTC.

This CDR3 reads CSARVAGLSYNEQFF. The CDR3 nucleotides are TGCAGTGCCAGGGTAGCGGGCCTCTCCTACAATGAGCAGTTCTTC. The chain is built from TRBV20-1 and TRBJ2-1; 7 positions match TRBD2. Germline-derived CDR1 and CDR2 are DFQATT and SNEGSKA (reference sequence). V lost 6 bases, J lost 0 bases, and 8 bases stayed unmatched. The CDR3 has 15 residues.

This clonotype was recorded a few times. The chain recombines TRBV19 with TRBJ1-1, with 8 bases matching TRBD1. There are 15 residues in the CDR3. Trimming removed 7 bases from V and 5 bases from J; junction bases left unmatched: 12. CDR1 is LNHDA and CDR2 is SQIVND in the germline V gene (reference sequence). In nucleotides, the CDR3 is TGTGCCAGTACCTCCCTCCAGGGGGCAGAAACTGAAGCTTTCTTT. Protein product: CASTSLQGAETEAFF.

This chain joins TRBV4-3 and TRBJ1-1; D might be TRBD1 (5 bases). The length of the CDR3 is 13 residues. V was trimmed by 6 bases and J by 5 bases, leaving 13 bases between them. Germline-derived CDR1 and CDR2 are LGHNA and YSLEER. CDR3 residues: CASRGPGNTEAFF. The CDR3 coding sequence is TGCGCCAGCAGGGGACCAGGGAATACTGAAGCTTTCTTT.

The CDR3 reads CASNRGGAGSTDTQYF. In DNA, the CDR3 is TGCGCCAGCAACCGAGGGGGAGCCGGGAGCACAGATACGCAGTATTTT. This sequence joins TRBV5-1 and TRBJ2-3; D possibly corresponds to TRBD1 (6 bases). The CDR3 consists of 16 residues. CDR1 SGHRS and CDR2 YFSETQ come from the germline V gene. The germline V and J ends were trimmed by 6 bases and 0 bases, with 17 bases remaining between them.

This rearrangement joins TRBV2 to TRBJ2-5; D not resolved. V gave up 5 bases and J gave up 7 bases, with 5 bases separating them. This CDR3 has 10 amino acids. The germline gives CDR1 SNHLY, CDR2 FYNNEI. In DNA, the CDR3 is TGTGCCAGCAGTTCCCGGACCCAGTACTTC. It encodes CASSSRTQYF.

This clonotype was seen a few times. J is TRBJ1-5 and V is TRBV2; the D is unclear. The CDR3 length is 15 residues. V lost 5 bases and J lost 7, with 18 bases in between. Germline V gene sequence: CDR1 SNHLY, CDR2 FYNNEI. CDR3: CASSPGGGLGQPQHF. The CDR3 coding sequence is TGTGCCAGCAGTCCTGGTGGAGGGTTAGGACAGCCCCAGCATTTT. Based on the CDR3 plus reference TRBV2 and TRBJ1-5, the full variable domain is EPEVTQTPSHQVTQMGQEVILRCVPISNHLYFYWYRQILGQKVEFLVSFYNNEISEKSEIFDDQFSVERPDGSNFTLKIRSTKLEDSAMYFCASSPGGGLGQPQHFGDGTRLSIL.

This clonotype showed up many times. The genes are TRBV3-1 and TRBJ1-6; D not resolved. CDR3 length equals 14 residues. V lost 2 bases to trimming and J lost 7 bases, with 9 bases between them. The germline CDR1 and CDR2 sequences are LGHDT and YNNKEL (reference sequence). The CDR3 bases are TGTGCCAGCAGCCAATGGTATGGCAATTCACCCCTCCACTTT. This encodes CASSQWYGNSPLHF.

The CDR3 DNA is TGTGCCAGCAGCCCACTAGCGGGGCTCTACGAGCAGTACTTC. Encoded protein: CASSPLAGLYEQYF. The chain combines TRBV11-2 with TRBJ2-7; 10 bases agree with TRBD2. V shed 5 bases, J shed 3 bases, and the junction held 4 bases outside the gene matches. CDR3 size: 14 residues. CDR1 is SGHAT, CDR2 FQNNGV, per germline.

This clonotype was found a few times. V gene TRBV7-2 combines with J gene TRBJ2-1; 9 nucleotides line up with TRBD2. V shed 3 bases, J shed 4 bases, and the junction held 4 bases outside the gene matches. The germline gives CDR1 SGHTA, CDR2 FQGNSA. The CDR3 length is 15 residues. The CDR3 loop reads CASSFKAGGYNEQFF. The CDR3 DNA follows: TGTGCCAGCAGCTTTAAAGCGGGAGGTTACAATGAGCAGTTCTTC.

There are a few counts of this clonotype. This chain joins TRBV15 and TRBJ2-1; 7 nucleotides line up with TRBD2. The CDR3 contains 16 residues. Unmatched junction bases numbered 6, after V lost 4 bases and J lost 0 bases. Germline CDR1 reads LNHNV; CDR2 reads YYDKDF (reference sequence). CDR3 protein: CATSTLAGSSYNEQFF. DNA for the CDR3: TGTGCCACCAGCACCTTAGCGGGCAGCTCCTACAATGAGCAGTTCTTC.

This clonotype was recorded a few times. The chain employs TRBV29-1 and TRBJ2-1; TRBD2 might be the D (7 bases). Trimming removed 5 bases at V and 2 bases at J, with 16 bases between. The CDR3 runs to 15 residues. In germline, CDR1 is SQVTM, CDR2 ANQGSEA. For the CDR3, the DNA is TGCAGCGTTCCCGAGGGGGGGAGACCCTACAATGAGCAGTTCTTC. Protein: CSVPEGGRPYNEQFF.

This clonotype was observed a handful of times. The chain combines TRBV28 with TRBJ1-6; a weak D match, TRBD1 (5 bases). V shed 8 bases and J shed 6 bases, with 14 bases lying between them. In germline, CDR1 is MDHEN, CDR2 SYDVKM. The CDR3 has 14 amino acids. The CDR3 DNA sequence: TGTGCCAGCGGGGGGACGGATGGTAATTCACCCCTCCACTTT. Its translation: CASGGTDGNSPLHF.

This clonotype was picked up a small number of times. This chain's CDR3 is CASSLRWGGSGGYTF. As DNA, the CDR3 is TGTGCCAGCAGTTTACGATGGGGGGGGAGTGGTGGCTACACCTTC. V is TRBV6-5 and J is TRBJ1-2; a possible D gene is TRBD1 (5 bases). V lost 4 bases and J 7 bases, leaving 19 bases between the germline ends. Germline CDR1 and CDR2: MNHEY and SVGAGI. The CDR3 spans 15 residues.

This chain joins TRBV9 and TRBJ2-5, with D maybe TRBD1 (5 bases). The germline CDR1 and CDR2 sequences are SGDLS and YYNGEE. Trimming took 0 bases from V and 4 from J, leaving 7 bases between them. CDR3 length: 13 residues. CDR3 loop: CASSVDRRETQYF. CDR3 nucleotides: TGTGCCAGCAGCGTAGACAGGCGAGAGACCCAGTACTTC.

This clonotype has a handful of counts. The J gene is TRBJ1-2, the V gene TRBV6-5; tentatively, D is TRBD1 (5 bases). Trimming removed 0 bases from V and 0 bases from J, with 8 bases in between. CDR1 MNHEY and CDR2 SVGAGI come from the germline V gene. This CDR3 region has 15 residues. The CDR3 spells CASSYSGASNYGYTF. The CDR3 DNA sequence: TGTGCCAGCAGTTACTCAGGGGCCTCTAACTATGGCTACACCTTC.

The chain employs TRBV28 and TRBJ2-7; 7 bases align to TRBD2. The CDR3 runs 16 residues. Per the germline V gene, CDR1 is MDHEN and CDR2 is SYDVKM. J was trimmed by 5 bases and V by 3 bases; bases with no gene match: 13. The CDR3 DNA is TGTGCCAGCAGTTTGGCCATGTGGAAAGGGAGGGACGAGCAGTACTTC. Amino acids: CASSLAMWKGRDEQYF.

The table lists this clonotype with a few counts. Here the CDR3 DNA reads TGCGCCAGCAGCTCCGGGATAGACAGGGAGCTGTTTTTT. This encodes CASSSGIDRELFF. The V call is TRBV5-1, the J call TRBJ2-2; possible D gene TRBD2, 5 bases. Trimming pared 3 bases from V and 9 bases from J, leaving 12 bases between. The germline V gene has CDR1 SGHRS and CDR2 YFSETQ. CDR3 length equals 13 residues.

This clonotype was picked up a small number of times. The V and J genes are TRBV7-2 and TRBJ2-7; the D call may be TRBD1 or TRBD2 (6 bases each). The length of the CDR3 is 16 residues. Germline V gene sequence: CDR1 SGHTA, CDR2 FQGNSA. The V end lost 0 bases, the J end lost 0 bases, and 12 bases lay between the germline ends. The CDR3 sequence is CASSLARDTDSYEQYF. CDR3 in DNA: TGTGCCAGCAGCTTAGCGCGGGACACGGACTCCTACGAGCAGTACTTC.

CDR3 protein: CASSRGLAANEQFF. The CDR3 bases are TGTGCCAGCAGCCGCGGACTAGCGGCCAATGAGCAGTTCTTC. The J gene is TRBJ2-1, the V gene TRBV14; TRBD2 matches at 10 bases. CDR3 size: 14 residues. V gave up 4 bases and J gave up 6 bases; unmatched junction bases: 3. CDR1 and CDR2 (germline): SGHDN, FVKESK.

This clonotype has at least ten counts. This chain uses TRBV12-3 or TRBV12-4 with TRBJ1-2; 8 positions match TRBD1. Unmatched junction bases numbered 4, after V lost 6 bases and J lost 4 bases. The CDR3 runs to 13 residues. The chain's CDR3 is CASSPDRGYGYTF. The CDR3 DNA reads TGTGCCAGCAGCCCAGACAGGGGCTATGGCTACACCTTC.

This CDR3 reads CSAYQANQYNEQFF. In DNA form, the CDR3 reads TGCAGTGCTTATCAGGCGAACCAATACAATGAGCAGTTCTTC. The genes are TRBV20-1 and TRBJ2-1; no reliable D call. There are 14 residues in the CDR3. The germline V gene has CDR1 DFQATT and CDR2 SNEGSKA (reference sequence). The V and J ends lost 5 bases and 4 bases respectively, with 15 bases between them.

A few counts support this clonotype. The rearrangement joins TRBV20-1 to TRBJ1-2; D may be TRBD1 (6 bases). V was trimmed by 2 bases and J by 4 bases, leaving 14 bases between them. CDR1 and CDR2 from the germline V gene are DFQATT and SNEGSKA (reference sequence). The CDR3 loop spans 14 amino acids. CDR3 nucleotide sequence: TGCAGTGCTAGACAACAGGGAATTTCCTATGGCTACACCTTC. Translated: CSARQQGISYGYTF.

V and J are TRBV20-1 and TRBJ2-2, with TRBD1 identical over 9 bases. This CDR3 has 15 residues. Germline V gene data show CDR1 as DFQATT and CDR2 as SNEGSKA (reference sequence). V gave up 1 base and J gave up 5 bases; unmatched junction bases: 5. The CDR3 protein is CSARVQGAGTGELFF. CDR3 bases: TGCAGTGCTAGAGTACAGGGGGCAGGGACCGGGGAGCTGTTTTTT.

This clonotype was detected ten times or more. This chain links TRBV5-1 with TRBJ2-7; perhaps D is TRBD1 or TRBD2 (5 bases each). The V gene's germline CDR1 is SGHRS and CDR2 YFSETQ. The CDR3 spans 14 residues. Trimming cost V 2 bases and J 3 bases, with 12 bases left between them. The CDR3: CASSFTTDYYEQYF. As DNA, the CDR3 is TGCGCCAGCAGCTTTACGACAGACTACTACGAGCAGTACTTC.